This T cell receptor (beta chain) was sequenced in a study of T cell responses to AZD1222 COVID-19 vaccine. Trimming shortened V by 8 bases and J by 0 bases, and 19 bases separated the two germline ends. Germline V lookup: CDR1 LNHDA, CDR2 SQIVND (reference sequence). The CDR3 contains 17 residues. TCRdb's table, derived via immunoSEQ multiplex PCR, lists solely in-frame clones and lacks some. The sample lists 90,000 to 150,000 clones; roughly 87% were seen once. Details on this clone: Its antigen remains unidentified.

Findings and caveats of the study: Donors in the cohort were predominantly white British and more often female, and clonal diversity was possibly underestimated. A rise in Spike-specific TCR breadth and depth followed two AZD1222 doses. Vaccine-associated CD4 TCRs spanned spike, dominant at 160-218 and 743-854.

The chain combines TRBV19 with TRBJ1-4; D perhaps matches TRBD1 (5 bases). The sample consisted of peripheral blood, taken on day 0 of AZD1222 vaccination. The sequence was obtained from an adult in good health. For the CDR3, the DNA is TGTGCCAGTTCGCCGGGACCGATAGTTGCAACTAATGAAAAACTGTTTTTT. Protein product: CASSPGPIVATNEKLFF.